This T cell receptor (beta chain) is drawn from a study of T cells after somatic rescue of genetic block. Profiled with immunoSEQ multiplex PCR; TCRdb holds only in-frame clones, not every one. Of more than 9,500 clones listed, 78% were seen once; the top ten hold 8.3%. This sequence originates from a boy younger than 18. Sequenced sample: peripheral blood mononuclear cells (PBMCs).

CDR3 sequence (DNA): TGCGCCAGCAGCCAAGAGGCAGCTGTTAACTATGGCTACACCTTC. This gives the protein CASSQEAAVNYGYTF. This chain joins TRBV4-3 and TRBJ1-2; D unresolved. Looked up from germline, CDR1 is LGHNA and CDR2 is YSLEER. This CDR3 is 15 amino acids long. V shed 0 bases and J shed 1 base, with 9 bases lying between them.